The rows below give T cell receptor beta chains drawn from one sample of a study of cytomegalovirus exposure and HLA in healthy donors. TCRdb's copy holds only in-frame clones and misses some; the assay was immunoSEQ multiplex PCR. The sample has 85,000 to 120,000 clones, roughly 82% seen once. Sequenced sample: PBMCs. The receptors come from a male donor in good health and CMV-seropositive. Both conserved end residues are part of each CDR3. A D gene is named only where the DNA matches it firmly. Clone size is shown for a subset of rows, as once, few, many or a class of expanded clone.

size: NA
D: TRBD2
V: TRBV7-6
J: TRBJ2-1
DNA: TGTGCCAGCAGCTTAACTCTACTAGCGGGTTGGGGTAATGAGCAGTTCTTC
CDR3: CASSLTLLAGWGNEQFF

size: NA
D: NA
V: TRBV28
J: TRBJ1-3
DNA: TGTGCCAGCACTACTGGAAACACCATATATTTT
CDR3: CASTTGNTIYF

size: NA
D: TRBD2
V: TRBV14
J: TRBJ2-5
DNA: TGTGCCAGCAGCAGACTAGCGGGGGGGCAAGAGACCCAGTACTTC
CDR3: CASSRLAGGQETQYF

size: NA
D: NA
V: TRBV5-4
J: TRBJ2-5
DNA: TGTGCCAGCAGCTCCGACAGGACCGAGGGAGAGACCCAGTACTTC
CDR3: CASSSDRTEGETQYF

size: NA
D: TRBD1
V: TRBV7-2
J: TRBJ2-7
DNA: TGTGCCAGCAGCGAGCCCGGGACAGGGGTCTACGAGCAGTACTTC
CDR3: CASSEPGTGVYEQYF

size: NA
D: NA
V: TRBV30
J: TRBJ1-5
DNA: TGTGCCTGGAGTGCCCTCCCCGGGATAATAATGGGGCCCCAGCATTTT
CDR3: CAWSALPGIIMGPQHF

size: medium-sized
D: NA
V: TRBV4-1
J: TRBJ1-4
DNA: TGCGCCAGCAGCCAAGTACCGGGGGGAACTAATGAAAAACTGTTTTTT
CDR3: CASSQVPGGTNEKLFF

size: NA
D: NA
V: TRBV5-6
J: TRBJ1-5
DNA: TGTGCCAGCAGCTTGGGGACAGTTAATCAGCCCCAGCATTTT
CDR3: CASSLGTVNQPQHF

size: NA
D: TRBD1
V: TRBV9
J: TRBJ1-5
DNA: TGTGCCAGCAGCCCGGGACAGGCCAATCAGCCCCAGCATTTT
CDR3: CASSPGQANQPQHF

size: few
D: TRBD1
V: TRBV6-1
J: TRBJ1-5
DNA: TGTGCCAGCAGGGACAGGGGGAATACAGGGCAGCCCCAGCATTTT
CDR3: CASRDRGNTGQPQHF

size: few
D: NA
V: TRBV9
J: TRBJ1-1
DNA: TGTGCCAGCAGCGTCGGACTGGGGAACACTGAAGCTTTCTTT
CDR3: CASSVGLGNTEAFF

size: NA
D: NA
V: TRBV28
J: TRBJ2-1
DNA: TGTGCCAGCAGTTCGACCAATCGGGGAAATGAGCAGTTCTTC
CDR3: CASSSTNRGNEQFF

size: NA
D: TRBD1
V: TRBV28
J: TRBJ1-6
DNA: TGTGCCAGCAGTCACCCACCGGGACAGGGGGCCAGGGATTCACCCCTCCACTTT
CDR3: CASSHPPGQGARDSPLHF

size: NA
D: TRBD1
V: TRBV7-9
J: TRBJ2-3
DNA: TGTGCCAGCAGCTTTGAAGCGACAGGGGGCACAGATACGCAGTATTTT
CDR3: CASSFEATGGTDTQYF

size: NA
D: TRBD2
V: TRBV7-2
J: TRBJ2-7
DNA: TGTGCCAGCACTCTGTCGGGGGGGCTGACCTACGAGCAGTACTTC
CDR3: CASTLSGGLTYEQYF

size: NA
D: NA
V: TRBV7-3
J: TRBJ2-3
DNA: TGTGCCAGCAGCTCCGGAAGAGGCGGCACAGATACGCAGTATTTT
CDR3: CASSSGRGGTDTQYF

size: NA
D: TRBD1
V: TRBV7-2
J: TRBJ1-5
DNA: TGTGCCAGCAGCTGGACAGGGGGCCAAGAGAATCAGCCCCAGCATTTT
CDR3: CASSWTGGQENQPQHF

size: NA
D: TRBD2
V: TRBV28
J: TRBJ2-7
DNA: TGTGCCAGCAGTCCTATCGCGGGGAGGGGACTAGCTACATACGAGCAGTACTTC
CDR3: CASSPIAGRGLATYEQYF

size: NA
D: TRBD2
V: TRBV4-3
J: TRBJ2-1
DNA: TGCGCCAGCAGCCCGGGGACTAGCGGGAGTAATGAGCAGTTCTTC
CDR3: CASSPGTSGSNEQFF

size: NA
D: NA
V: TRBV7-6
J: TRBJ2-1
DNA: TGTGCCAGCAGCTTAGGGCCAGACAATGAGCAGTTCTTC
CDR3: CASSLGPDNEQFF

size: medium-sized
D: NA
V: TRBV21-1
J: TRBJ2-2
DNA: TGTGCCAGCAGCTTCGGGGGGCGGTGGACCGGGGAGCTGTTTTTT
CDR3: CASSFGGRWTGELFF

size: NA
D: TRBD1
V: TRBV4-1
J: TRBJ1-5
DNA: TGCGCCAGCAGCCAACAGGGGGGAGGCAATCAGCCCCAGCATTTT
CDR3: CASSQQGGGNQPQHF

size: NA
D: TRBD2
V: TRBV18
J: TRBJ2-1
DNA: TGTGCCAGCTCACCACTGCTGGAAGAGACTAGCAGAGGTTGGTCCTACAATGAGCAGTTCTTC
CDR3: CASSPLLEETSRGWSYNEQFF

size: NA
D: TRBD2
V: TRBV27
J: TRBJ2-1
DNA: TGTGCCAGCAGCCCCCTCGGACTAGCGGGAGACTACAATGAGCAGTTCTTC
CDR3: CASSPLGLAGDYNEQFF

size: few
D: NA
V: TRBV18
J: TRBJ1-2
DNA: TGTGCCAGCTCACCGGACAGTAACTATGGCTACACCTTC
CDR3: CASSPDSNYGYTF

size: NA
D: TRBD1
V: TRBV5-1
J: TRBJ1-1
DNA: TGCGCCAGCAGCTTGGGTGGCGGGACAGGGGACACTGAAGCTTTCTTT
CDR3: CASSLGGGTGDTEAFF

size: NA
D: TRBD2
V: TRBV7-9
J: TRBJ2-7
DNA: TGTGCCAGCAGCTTTGGGACTAGCGGATACTCCTACGAGCAGTACTTC
CDR3: CASSFGTSGYSYEQYF

size: NA
D: NA
V: TRBV6-4
J: TRBJ2-7
DNA: TGTGCCAGCAGTGACTCGTACTTAAAGCAGTACTTC
CDR3: CASSDSYLKQYF

size: NA
D: TRBD1
V: TRBV18
J: TRBJ1-6
DNA: TGTGCCAGCTCTCCCACCGGGACAGGGGGCTTTAATTCACCCCTCCACTTT
CDR3: CASSPTGTGGFNSPLHF

size: NA
D: NA
V: TRBV7-9
J: TRBJ2-2
DNA: TGTGCCAGCAGCTTAGAACCCACAGGGATGGAAACCGGGGAGCTGTTTTTT
CDR3: CASSLEPTGMETGELFF

size: NA
D: TRBD2
V: TRBV9
J: TRBJ2-1
DNA: TGTGCCAGCAGTCCCACACCGGGACTAGCGGGGGGGCGGAGGCTGGCCTTCTTC
CDR3: CASSPTPGLAGGRRLAFF

size: NA
D: NA
V: TRBV29-1
J: TRBJ1-2
DNA: TGCAGCGTTCAGCAACCTGACAGCTATGGCTACACCTTC
CDR3: CSVQQPDSYGYTF

size: once
D: NA
V: TRBV29-1
J: TRBJ2-1
DNA: TGCAGCGTTGGACACAACAATGAGCAGTTCTTC
CDR3: CSVGHNNEQFF

size: NA
D: TRBD1
V: TRBV4-3
J: TRBJ2-7
DNA: TGCGCCAGCAGCCAAGAAGCGGGACAGGGGGATAAGGAGCAGTACTTC
CDR3: CASSQEAGQGDKEQYF

size: NA
D: TRBD1
V: TRBV4-1
J: TRBJ1-4
DNA: TGCGCCAGCAGCCAAGCAGCGACAGGGTCCCCTGGGGAAAAACTGTTTTTT
CDR3: CASSQAATGSPGEKLFF

size: NA
D: TRBD1
V: TRBV4-3
J: TRBJ2-4
DNA: TGCGCCAGCAGCCAAGATGTTTGGACAGGGGGAAACATTCAGTACTTC
CDR3: CASSQDVWTGGNIQYF

size: few
D: TRBD2
V: TRBV9
J: TRBJ2-3
DNA: TGTGCCAGCAGCGCCCGACTAGCGGGGGGGCACGGTGCAGATACGCAGTATTTT
CDR3: CASSARLAGGHGADTQYF

size: few
D: TRBD1
V: TRBV6-1
J: TRBJ2-1
DNA: TGTGCCACCAAGACAGGGCAAACCTACAATGAGCAGTTCTTC
CDR3: CATKTGQTYNEQFF

size: NA
D: NA
V: TRBV2
J: TRBJ2-2
DNA: TGTGCCAGCACACAGGGACCCGGGGAGCTGTTTTTT
CDR3: CASTQGPGELFF

size: NA
D: NA
V: TRBV27
J: TRBJ1-1
DNA: TGTGCCAGCAGTTTGAGTTACGTGAACACTGAAGCTTTCTTT
CDR3: CASSLSYVNTEAFF

size: NA
D: TRBD1
V: TRBV9
J: TRBJ1-1
DNA: TGTGCCAGCAGCGCCAACCCGGGACAGGGTACTGAAGCTTTCTTT
CDR3: CASSANPGQGTEAFF

size: NA
D: TRBD1
V: TRBV5-6
J: TRBJ1-4
DNA: TGTGCCAGCAGCTTTCGGACAGGGAGGGAAAAACTGTTTTTT
CDR3: CASSFRTGREKLFF

size: NA
D: TRBD1
V: TRBV6-5
J: TRBJ2-7
DNA: TGTGCCAGCAGTTACTCCAGGGACAGGGGCCCATACGAGCAGTACTTC
CDR3: CASSYSRDRGPYEQYF

size: NA
D: NA
V: TRBV29-1
J: TRBJ1-1
DNA: TGCAGCCTTAGGAGGTCCATGGGCGGGACTGAAGCTTTCTTT
CDR3: CSLRRSMGGTEAFF

size: NA
D: TRBD1
V: TRBV19
J: TRBJ2-7
DNA: TGTGCCAGTAGTCGGAGTCCCGGGACAGGGTTGACCTACGAGCAGTACTTC
CDR3: CASSRSPGTGLTYEQYF

size: NA
D: TRBD2
V: TRBV7-3
J: TRBJ2-3
DNA: TGTGCCAGCAGCGCCACTGGGACTAGCGGGGGGGAAGATACGCAGTATTTT
CDR3: CASSATGTSGGEDTQYF

size: NA
D: TRBD1
V: TRBV18
J: TRBJ1-1
DNA: TGTGCCAGCTCGTCGGACAGGCGGAACACTGAAGCTTTCTTT
CDR3: CASSSDRRNTEAFF

size: NA
D: NA
V: TRBV7-3
J: TRBJ2-5
DNA: TGTGCCAGCAGCTCCAGGGTAGAAGAGACCCAGTACTTC
CDR3: CASSSRVEETQYF

size: NA
D: NA
V: TRBV5-6
J: TRBJ2-5
DNA: TGTGCCAGCAGCTTGGGTAGAGAAGAGACCCAGTACTTC
CDR3: CASSLGREETQYF

size: NA
D: TRBD2
V: TRBV7-3
J: TRBJ2-7
DNA: TGTGCCAGCAGCTCGGGACTAGCGGGAGGAGGCGAGCAGTACTTC
CDR3: CASSSGLAGGGEQYF